A single sample gave rise to the 10 T cell receptor beta chains below, sequenced in a study of cytomegalovirus exposure and HLA in healthy donors. Use of 60 Vbeta and 13 Jbeta primers characterized the PCR. The table came from immunoSEQ multiplex PCR; TCRdb's copy has only in-frame clones and leaves some out. The table lists 210,000 or so clones, roughly 85% of them singletons. Specimen: PBMCs. The receptors were gathered from a girl aged 2-10 years in good health and CMV-seronegative.

CDR3 sequence reads: CASSLDISYEQYF. CDR3 DNA: TGTGCCAGCAGCTTGGACATCTCCTACGAGCAGTACTTC. The gene calls are TRBV5-4 and TRBJ2-7, with D uncertain. The CDR3 has 13 residues. V gave up 0 bases and J gave up 0 bases, with 4 bases separating them. Per the germline V gene, CDR1 is SGHNT and CDR2 is YYREEE (reference sequence).

The rearrangement links TRBV11-1 to TRBJ2-1, with D possibly matching TRBD1 (6 bases). Germline V gives CDR1 SGHAT, CDR2 FQDESV (reference sequence). The V and J ends lost 2 bases and 6 bases respectively, with 14 bases between them. The CDR3 totals 15 residues. The CDR3 loop is CASSLSLGAFNEQFF. The DNA for the CDR3 is TGTGCCAGCAGCTTAAGCTTGGGGGCGTTCAATGAGCAGTTCTTC.

The J gene is TRBJ2-1, the V gene TRBV6-1; TRBD2 aligns across 13 bases. This CDR3 comprises 18 residues. Unmatched junction bases numbered 12, after V lost 1 base and J lost 9 bases. Germline V lookup: CDR1 MNHNS, CDR2 SASEGT. As DNA, the CDR3 is TGTGCCAGCAGTGAAGTTGTACTAGCGGGGGGGAGGTTAGGTGAGCAGTTCTTC. This gives the protein CASSEVVLAGGRLGEQFF.

V is TRBV30 and J is TRBJ2-5; D call uncertain. This CDR3 is built from 13 residues. Per germline, CDR1 GTSNPN and CDR2 SVGIG (reference sequence). Trimming took 1 base from V and 0 from J, leaving 6 bases between them. CDR3 sequence (DNA): TGTGCCTGGAGTGACAAGTACCAAGAGACCCAGTACTTC. It is translated as CAWSDKYQETQYF. Drawing the rest from reference TRBV30 and TRBJ2-5, the complete variable domain is SQTIHQWPATLVQPVGSPLSLECTVEGTSNPNLYWYRQAAGRGLQLLFYSVGIGQISSEVPQNLSASRPQDRQFILSSKKLLLSDSGFYLCAWSDKYQETQYFGPGTRLLVL.

This chain joins TRBV5-4 and TRBJ2-5, with D maybe TRBD1 (5 bases). There are 14 residues in the CDR3. Germline V gene lookup returns CDR1 SGHNT and CDR2 YYREEE (reference sequence). Trimming took off 2 bases at V and 2 bases at J, with 10 bases between the two ends. The CDR3 region is CASSFDSKQETQYF. Here the CDR3 DNA reads TGTGCCAGCAGCTTCGACAGTAAGCAAGAGACCCAGTACTTC.

The gene calls are TRBV9 and TRBJ2-3; D remains ambiguous. This CDR3 has 16 amino acids. V was shortened by 0 bases and J by 4 bases, with 15 bases between the two germline ends. Germline V gives CDR1 SGDLS, CDR2 YYNGEE. The CDR3 loop is CASSVAPEILSDTQYF. The DNA for the CDR3 is TGTGCCAGCAGCGTAGCCCCGGAGATTCTCTCAGATACGCAGTATTTT.

This clone was seen once. The chain recombines TRBV10-3 with TRBJ2-3, with 9 positions matching TRBD2. Germline lookup yields CDR1 ENHRY and CDR2 SYGVKD. V dropped 9 bases and J dropped 0; count of bases not matched to a gene: 4. This CDR3 spans 14 amino acids. The CDR3 sequence is CAMAGTSSTDTQYF. The CDR3, as DNA: TGTGCCATGGCCGGGACTAGCAGCACAGATACGCAGTATTTT.

V usage is TRBV4-1 and J usage is TRBJ1-6; 7 bases line up with TRBD1. Germline CDR1 reads MGHRA; CDR2 reads YSYEKL. V shed 5 bases, J shed 7 bases, and the junction held 8 bases outside the gene matches. This CDR3 comprises 15 residues. The CDR3 region is CASSFTGTVNSPLHF. The CDR3 region has the DNA TGCGCCAGCAGCTTCACCGGGACAGTAAATTCACCCCTCCACTTT.

This clone was counted a single time. The chain employs TRBV11-2 and TRBJ2-3, with TRBD2 matching 11 bases. V gave up 6 bases and J gave up 4 bases; unmatched junction bases: 12. This CDR3 region has 17 residues. Germline assignment: CDR1 SGHAT and CDR2 FQNNGV. The CDR3 loop is CASRSWGSGGVADTQYF. Here the CDR3 DNA reads TGTGCCAGCAGATCATGGGGTAGCGGGGGGGTGGCAGATACGCAGTATTTT.

This chain uses TRBV10-2 with TRBJ1-3; 9 bases are a match to TRBD1. Germline values: CDR1 WSHSY, CDR2 SAAADI. V lost 6 bases, J lost 9 bases, and 9 bases stayed unmatched. There are 14 residues in the CDR3. CDR3 protein: CASRGTGTSPTIYF. The CDR3 nucleotides are TGCGCCAGCAGGGGGACAGGGACTTCGCCCACCATATATTTT.